This TCR beta chain was retrieved from a study of CD8 T cells in Susac syndrome (dated 2019 in TCRdb). About the full investigation: Among the Susac syndrome patients who were sequenced, clinically active disease was present in six and clinical remission was observed in eight. Susac syndrome patients were therapy-naive, on corticosteroids (some also receiving IVIg), or on IVIg alone at blood withdrawal. Whether CD8+ T cell activation and differentiation in Susac syndrome was antigen driven was tested using repertoire sequencing.

High-throughput TCR beta sequencing profiled peripheral blood CD8+ and CD4+ T cells from healthy donors, Susac syndrome patients and multiple sclerosis patients. Recently defined diagnostic criteria for definite or probable disease were met by the Susac syndrome patients. CD8+ TEMRA cells were enriched by FACS, while bulk CD8+ and CD4+ T cells were purified by magnetic negative isolation. Blood was drawn into EDTA tubes, processed within 24 hours, and PBMCs were isolated by density gradient centrifugation. PBMCs intended for TCR sequencing were frozen in liquid nitrogen and were later thawed in a 37 degrees C water bath. The sorted or isolated CD4+, CD8+ and CD8+ TEMRA cells reached a purity of at least 90%. The research as a whole found: The number of individuals in the TCR sequencing and HLA analysis was recognized as being relatively small. No clonal expansion was detected in the CD4+ T cell repertoire of Susac syndrome patients.

RNA was extracted with the RNeasy kit and about 0.5 to 1 ug was reverse transcribed using random hexamers. The immunoSEQ multiplex PCR assay, which covers 54 Vbeta and 13 Jbeta segments, was used to amplify TCR beta CDR3 regions. Bias from PCR amplification was corrected by using a synthetic template baseline for primer optimization and for computational correction. For the original study's pipeline: Reads were annotated to V, D and J genes per IMGT and analyzed with immunoSEQ Analyzer, keeping only productive sequences. Clonality was calculated as one minus the Shannon entropy normalized by log2 of the number of productive unique sequences. For each patient and control, public and private clones were evaluated within the 100 most prevalent clones. Clones were defined as Susac-specific if absent from the healthy and MS cohorts, from approximately 1,100 published viral clones and from other ImmuneACCESS disease sequences. The public reads were quality trimmed at Q25 with fastp and then assembled into clones with MiXCR by TCRdb, keeping productive beta chains. All rows with the same CDR3 protein become a single entry with the most common DNA and genes. TCRdb assigned the V and J calls; the authors' analysis was not used. This sample is represented by approximately 190,000 distinct CDR3 sequences; around nine tenths of them were singletons. Jointly, the top ten make up approximately 0.09% of the sample.

Turning to this clonotype: Its antigen remains undetermined. It has no much larger one-base neighbor in the sample; base qualities were not kept.

The CDR1 and CDR2 encoded by the germline V gene are SGHTS and YDEGEE. Unmatched junction bases come to 5, with V trimmed by 4 bases and J by 8 bases. The CDR3 holds 14 amino acids from the cysteine to the phenylalanine. Just CDR3 DNA is preserved here, 42 bases in frame from base 1. The rearrangement joined TRBV5-8 to TRBJ2-1, with TRBD2 identical over 11 junction bases. Material: CD4+ T cells from PBMCs. The receptor comes from a human donor with Susac syndrome. Here is the DNA: TGTGCCAGCAGCCTTAGCGGGGGGGCCTATGAGCAGTTCTTC. Its product reads: CASSLSGGAYEQFF.